Following are 17 T cell receptor beta chains from one sample sequenced in a study of CD4+ T cells in melanoma. Only in-frame clones appear in the TCRdb table, and some are missing; sequencing was by immunoSEQ multiplex PCR. The sample includes more than 90,000 clones, roughly 90% seen only once; the top ten take 3.3%. The specimen sequenced was peripheral blood. Source of these receptors: a human donor with melanoma.

V gene TRBV2 combines with J gene TRBJ1-3; D is perhaps TRBD1 (6 bases). Trimming shortened V by 3 bases and J by 2 bases, and 14 bases separated the two germline ends. The CDR3 runs 16 residues. The germline V gene encodes CDR1 SNHLY and CDR2 FYNNEI. CDR3 DNA sequence: TGTGCCAGCAGTGACAGGGGAGCTTTCGCTGGAAACACCATATATTTT. It yields the protein CASSDRGAFAGNTIYF.

This clone appeared once. CDR3 DNA: TGTGCCAGCAGCTTTAGCGGGAGACCGGCGGACGAGCAGTACTTC. This gives the protein CASSFSGRPADEQYF. V is TRBV5-8 and J is TRBJ2-7, with 9 bases that match TRBD2. CDR3 length: 15 residues. Per the germline V gene, CDR1 is SGHTS and CDR2 is YDEGEE. J lost 5 bases, V lost 2 bases, and 8 bases had no gene match.

The chain combines TRBV30 with TRBJ1-1, with 7 bases fitting TRBD1. The CDR3 has 13 residues. CDR1 and CDR2 from the germline V gene are GTSNPN and SVGIG (reference sequence). J lost 0 bases, V lost 7 bases, and 5 bases had no gene match. The CDR3 bases are TGTGCCTTCTTCGACAGGGTGAACACTGAAGCTTTCTTT. It codes for CAFFDRVNTEAFF.

The chain has TRBV7-9 and TRBJ1-6; D gene ambiguous. Germline values: CDR1 SEHNR, CDR2 FQNEAQ (reference sequence). The CDR3 totals 19 residues. V was trimmed by 5 bases and J by 0 bases, leaving 20 bases between them. CDR3 sequence reads: CASSPRPMSQSSYNSPLHF. As DNA, the CDR3 is TGTGCCAGCAGCCCCCGCCCGATGAGTCAAAGCTCCTATAATTCACCCCTCCACTTT.

The chain carries TRBV23-1 and TRBJ1-1; D not resolved. TRBV23-1 is labeled an ORF, and its function is uncertain. V was shortened by 1 base and J by 8 bases, with 17 bases between the two germline ends. The length of the CDR3 is 15 residues. The CDR3 DNA reads TGCGCCAGCAGTCAATGGGTTCGGACCCTGGGCGAAGCTTTCTTT. Its translation is CASSQWVRTLGEAFF.

This clone was seen a handful of times. The chain combines TRBV5-1 with TRBJ1-1; 7 bases map to TRBD1. Germline assignment: CDR1 SGHRS and CDR2 YFSETQ. After removal of 5 bases from V and 3 bases from J, the junction contained 7 bases not matched to a gene. The length of the CDR3 is 14 residues. CDR3 sequence: CASSYTDRDTEAFF. DNA for the CDR3: TGCGCCAGCAGTTATACAGACAGGGACACTGAAGCTTTCTTT. Looking up the rest from reference TRBV5-1 and TRBJ1-1 gives the full variable domain: KAGVTQTPRYLIKTRGQQVTLSCSPISGHRSVSWYQQTPGQGLQFLFEYFSETQRNKGNFPGRFSGRQFSNSRSEMNVSTLELGDSALYLCASSYTDRDTEAFFGQGTRLTVV.

V gene TRBV5-1 combines with J gene TRBJ2-3; 9 nucleotides match TRBD1. Germline V gene data show CDR1 as SGHRS and CDR2 as YFSETQ. The CDR3 runs 15 residues. The V gene end was trimmed by 2 bases and the J gene end by 2 bases; junction bases not matched to a gene: 3. In DNA, the CDR3 is TGCGCCAGCAGCTTCGGACAGGGGCACACAGATACGCAGTATTTT. It specifies CASSFGQGHTDTQYF.

The rearrangement links TRBV5-1 to TRBJ2-2, with D perhaps TRBD1 or TRBD2 (5 bases each). The V end lost 3 bases, the J end lost 3 bases, and 12 bases lay between the germline ends. Germline CDR1 SGHRS, CDR2 YFSETQ. The CDR3 covers 15 residues. CDR3 DNA: TGCGCCAGCAGCTCCAGGGACCTTGACACCGGGGAGCTGTTTTTT. Translation: CASSSRDLDTGELFF. The variable domain in full, completed from reference TRBV5-1 and TRBJ2-2, reads KAGVTQTPRYLIKTRGQQVTLSCSPISGHRSVSWYQQTPGQGLQFLFEYFSETQRNKGNFPGRFSGRQFSNSRSEMNVSTLELGDSALYLCASSSRDLDTGELFFGEGSRLTVL.

This clone was observed a handful of times. This chain joins TRBV7-9 and TRBJ1-5, with 9 bases aligning to TRBD1. The CDR3 totals 13 residues. Germline assignment: CDR1 SEHNR and CDR2 FQNEAQ (reference sequence). Losses at the gene ends were 5 bases for V and 4 bases for J; bases not matched to a gene: 0. This chain's CDR3 is CASSGQGNQPQHF. CDR3 in DNA: TGTGCCAGCAGCGGACAGGGGAATCAGCCCCAGCATTTT.

This clone was seen once. This chain uses TRBV30 with TRBJ2-7, with D perhaps matching TRBD2 (5 bases). The CDR3 sequence is 13 residues long. The germline V and J ends were trimmed by 2 bases and 7 bases, with 15 bases remaining between them. Germline values: CDR1 GTSNPN, CDR2 SVGIG (reference sequence). The chain's CDR3 is CAWSSSPTGEQYF. The CDR3 nucleotides are TGTGCCTGGAGTTCTAGCCCCACGGGGGAGCAGTACTTC.

The gene calls are TRBV9 and TRBJ2-1; TRBD1 matches at 7 bases. In germline, CDR1 is SGDLS, CDR2 YYNGEE. Unmatched junction bases numbered 8, after V lost 4 bases and J lost 7 bases. The CDR3 totals 14 residues. In nucleotides, the CDR3 is TGTGCCAGCAGCTTCAATACAGGGGAAAATGAGCAGTTCTTC. It codes for CASSFNTGENEQFF.

The V and J genes are TRBV19 and TRBJ1-5; 7 bases match TRBD1. This CDR3 has 15 residues. Per the germline V gene, CDR1 is LNHDA and CDR2 is SQIVND (reference sequence). The junction had 2 bases not matched to a gene; V was cut back by 3 bases and J by 0 bases. Here the CDR3 reads CASSIWTGSNQPQHF. CDR3 bases: TGTGCCAGTAGTATTTGGACAGGTAGCAATCAGCCCCAGCATTTT.

The rearrangement joins TRBV6-4 to TRBJ2-1; D ambiguous. V lost 2 bases to trimming and J lost 7 bases, with 12 bases between them. The CDR3 has 14 amino acids. Germline lookup yields CDR1 MRHNA and CDR2 SNTAGT. In DNA form, the CDR3 reads TGTGCCAGCAGTGACCACCGGCGGCCTAATGAGCAGTTCTTC. Translation gives CASSDHRRPNEQFF.

The chain joins TRBV7-2 to TRBJ2-5; D possibly uses TRBD1 or TRBD2 (5 bases each). The length of the CDR3 is 14 residues. The germline CDR1 and CDR2 sequences are SGHTA and FQGNSA. Trimming removed 0 bases at V and 5 bases at J, with 10 bases between. CDR3 protein: CASSLAGERETQYF. CDR3 sequence (DNA): TGTGCCAGCAGCTTAGCGGGGGAGCGGGAGACCCAGTACTTC.

The chain is built from TRBV7-3 and TRBJ2-7; 7 nucleotides match TRBD2. The CDR3 extends over 13 amino acids. Germline CDR1 reads SGHTA; CDR2 reads FQGTGA. Losses at the gene ends were 7 bases for V and 2 bases for J; bases not matched to a gene: 5. This CDR3 reads CASKRDGAYEQYF. The CDR3 nucleotides read TGTGCCAGCAAGCGGGACGGAGCCTACGAGCAGTACTTC.

The chain couples TRBV11-3 to TRBJ2-1; 11 positions match TRBD2. The CDR3 loop spans 15 amino acids. With V trimmed by 5 bases and J by 6 bases, 6 bases remained unmatched. The germline V gene has CDR1 SGHNT and CDR2 YENEEA. In DNA form, the CDR3 reads TGTGCCAGCAGCGTAGGACTAGCGGGCTTCAATGAGCAGTTCTTC. It codes for CASSVGLAGFNEQFF.

J is TRBJ2-7 and V is TRBV6-6; tentatively, D is TRBD1 (5 bases). The CDR3 contains 11 residues. Germline V gene sequence: CDR1 MNHNY, CDR2 SVGAGI (reference sequence). Trimming took off 0 bases at V and 10 bases at J, with 7 bases between the two ends. Written as DNA, the CDR3 is TGTGCCAGCAGTTACTCAGGGGTCCAGTACTTC. It codes for CASSYSGVQYF.